Below are 12 T cell receptor beta chains sequenced from a single sample in a study of cytomegalovirus exposure and HLA in healthy donors. Amplification used 60 Vbeta primers and 13 Jbeta primers. Method: immunoSEQ multiplex PCR; TCRdb's copy keeps in-frame clones and lacks some. The sample contains fewer than 200,000 clones, approximately 82% of which appear only once. The sequenced material came from PBMCs. These receptors were taken from a woman between 25 and 40 years old in good health and CMV-seronegative.

The gene calls are TRBV6-5 and TRBJ2-5; D possibly corresponds to TRBD2 (5 bases). Looked up from germline, CDR1 is MNHEY and CDR2 is SVGAGI. This CDR3 spans 14 amino acids. V lost 3 bases and J 1 base, leaving 9 bases between the germline ends. The CDR3 here is CASSYHGGQETQYF. The DNA for the CDR3 is TGTGCCAGCAGTTATCACGGAGGCCAAGAGACCCAGTACTTC.

This rearrangement joins TRBV2 to TRBJ2-7; D uncertain. V dropped 6 bases and J dropped 2 bases, with 14 bases sitting between them. The CDR3 has 14 amino acids. Germline loops: CDR1 SNHLY, CDR2 FYNNEI. The CDR3 loop is CASRERGRAYEQYF. DNA of the CDR3: TGTGCCAGCAGAGAGAGAGGTCGCGCCTACGAGCAGTACTTC.

V is TRBV5-6 and J is TRBJ2-3; TRBD1 aligns across 9 bases. CDR1 SGHDT and CDR2 YYEEEE come from the germline V gene. V dropped 1 base and J dropped 1; count of bases not matched to a gene: 4. The CDR3 sequence is 16 residues long. CDR3 sequence reads: CASSLMGQGRTDTQYF. The CDR3 DNA is TGTGCCAGCAGCTTGATGGGACAGGGCCGCACAGATACGCAGTATTTT.

This clone was observed a handful of times. This sequence joins TRBV7-8 and TRBJ1-1; D is possibly TRBD1 (5 bases). V lost 3 bases and J lost 3, with 8 bases in between. CDR3 size: 13 residues. Germline CDR1 and CDR2: SGHVS and FQNEAQ. In nucleotides, the CDR3 is TGTGCCAGCAGCTTTTCAGGGTACACTGAAGCTTTCTTT. Encoded protein: CASSFSGYTEAFF.

This chain links TRBV19 with TRBJ2-7; 8 nucleotides align to TRBD2. The CDR3 is 15 residues long. Germline lookup yields CDR1 LNHDA and CDR2 SQIVND (reference sequence). The ends lost 3 bases at V and 1 base at J; junction bases unmatched: 5. The CDR3 bases are TGTGCCAGTAGTATCCGCGGGGGGCCGTCCTACGAGCAGTACTTC. It yields the protein CASSIRGGPSYEQYF. Full variable domain (remainder filled in from reference TRBV19 and TRBJ2-7): DGGITQSPKYLFRKEGQNVTLSCEQNLNHDAMYWYRQDPGQGLRLIYYSQIVNDFQKGDIAEGYSVSREKKESFPLTVTSAQKNPTAFYLCASSIRGGPSYEQYFGPGTRLTVT.

This chain links TRBV10-3 with TRBJ1-3, with D possibly matching TRBD1 (5 bases). The V gene's germline CDR1 is ENHRY and CDR2 SYGVKD. This CDR3 comprises 15 residues. The ends were cut back, 6 bases at V and 2 bases at J, with 14 bases in the middle. The CDR3 nucleotides read TGTGCCATCAGCGCAGGGACTTCTGCTGGAAACACCATATATTTT. Protein product: CAISAGTSAGNTIYF.

This chain connects TRBV6-6 to TRBJ1-5; D unresolved. V dropped 0 bases and J dropped 2 bases, with 11 bases sitting between them. Germline V gives CDR1 MNHNY, CDR2 SVGAGI (reference sequence). This CDR3 has 16 amino acids. The CDR3 coding sequence is TGTGCCAGCAGTTACTCTTCTTCCGGGGGCAATCAGCCCCAGCATTTT. Its translation is CASSYSSSGGNQPQHF.

The chain combines TRBV19 with TRBJ2-7; D is ambiguous. Germline CDR1 is LNHDA and CDR2 is SQIVND (reference sequence). The V end lost 0 bases, the J end lost 4 bases, and 10 bases lay between the germline ends. The CDR3 has 14 residues. This CDR3 is CASSIDLGGYEQYF. The CDR3 DNA is TGTGCCAGTAGTATAGATCTCGGCGGTTACGAGCAGTACTTC.

The chain has TRBV28 and TRBJ2-1, with a weak D call TRBD2 (7 bases). CDR1 and CDR2 (germline): MDHEN, SYDVKM. V was pared by 2 bases and J by 8 bases, with 16 bases between. This CDR3 is 15 amino acids long. CDR3 in DNA: TGTGCCAGCAGTTTAGGGGGCGGGAGTTTCCATGAGCAGTTCTTC. Amino acid sequence: CASSLGGGSFHEQFF.

The rearrangement uses TRBV6-1 and TRBJ1-2, with no clear D. Trimming stripped 2 bases from V and 0 bases from J, with 10 bases between. The CDR3 has 15 amino acids. Germline V CDR1 and CDR2: MNHNS, SASEGT. CDR3 in DNA: TGTGCCAGCAGTGAACTTCCAACTACTAACTATGGCTACACCTTC. It translates to CASSELPTTNYGYTF.

The chain is built from TRBV7-3 and TRBJ2-1; D remains unclear. In germline, CDR1 is SGHTA, CDR2 FQGTGA. With 0 bases removed from V and 9 bases from J, the gap between germline ends came to 12 bases. The CDR3 has 14 residues. The CDR3 region has the DNA TGTGCCAGCAGCTTAACAAGAGGTATGACTGAGCAGTTCTTC. This sequence encodes CASSLTRGMTEQFF. The full variable domain, its missing parts supplied by reference TRBV7-3 and TRBJ2-1, is GAGVSQTPSNKVTEKGKYVELRCDPISGHTALYWYRQSLGQGPEFLIYFQGTGAADDSGLPNDRFFAVRPEGSVSTLKIQRTERGDSAVYLCASSLTRGMTEQFFGPGTRLTVL.

The chain joins TRBV29-1 to TRBJ2-3; D unresolved. Germline lookup yields CDR1 SQVTM and CDR2 ANQGSEA. The germline V and J ends were trimmed by 2 bases and 0 bases, with 12 bases remaining between them. The CDR3 consists of 15 residues. CDR3 sequence reads: CSVERTTPSTDTQYF. The CDR3 DNA reads TGCAGCGTTGAAAGAACTACCCCTAGCACAGATACGCAGTATTTT.